Listed below are T cell receptor beta chains from one sample, sequenced in a study of cytomegalovirus exposure and HLA in healthy donors. Profiled with immunoSEQ multiplex PCR; TCRdb holds only in-frame clones, not every one. The sample lists around 90,000 clones; 86% were seen once. The sequencing input was PBMCs. These receptors all come from a man aged 25-45 years in good health and CMV-seropositive. Each CDR3 is given with its conserved first and last residue. The D gene is left open where the match is weak.

V gene: TRBV5-1
D gene: TRBD1
J gene: TRBJ2-3
CDR3 DNA: TGCGCCAGCAGCACGGACAGGCCAGATACGCAGTATTTT
CDR3 protein: CASSTDRPDTQYF

V gene: TRBV27
D gene: NA
J gene: TRBJ2-7
CDR3 DNA: TGTGCCAGCAGTTCCCACGGAGCGGACGGCTACGAGCAGTACTTC
CDR3 protein: CASSSHGADGYEQYF

V gene: TRBV5-1
D gene: TRBD1
J gene: TRBJ1-4
CDR3 DNA: TGCGCCAGCAGCACGGCCGGGACAGGGAATGAAAAACTGTTTTTT
CDR3 protein: CASSTAGTGNEKLFF

V gene: TRBV6-5
D gene: NA
J gene: TRBJ1-6
CDR3 DNA: TGTGCCAGCAGTTACGAGAGCTCCTATAATTCACCCCTCCACTTT
CDR3 protein: CASSYESSYNSPLHF

V gene: TRBV30
D gene: NA
J gene: TRBJ1-1
CDR3 DNA: TGTGCCTGGAGTGTACTGACAGCCCGAGGAGCTTTCTTT
CDR3 protein: CAWSVLTARGAFF

V gene: TRBV6-5
D gene: TRBD2
J gene: TRBJ2-5
CDR3 DNA: TGTGCCAGCAGTAGACTAGCGGGAGCCCTGGAGACCCAGTACTTC
CDR3 protein: CASSRLAGALETQYF

V gene: TRBV6-1
D gene: NA
J gene: TRBJ2-2
CDR3 DNA: TGTGCCAGCAGTGAAGCGAGCCAGAACACCGGGGAGCTGTTTTTT
CDR3 protein: CASSEASQNTGELFF

V gene: TRBV2
D gene: NA
J gene: TRBJ2-7
CDR3 DNA: TGTGCCAGCCAGGGAGGTATTTCCTACGAGCAGTACTTC
CDR3 protein: CASQGGISYEQYF

V gene: TRBV2
D gene: TRBD1
J gene: TRBJ1-2
CDR3 DNA: TGTGCCAGCAGTAACAGGGGCGGCTACACCTTC
CDR3 protein: CASSNRGGYTF

V gene: TRBV29-1
D gene: TRBD1
J gene: TRBJ2-2
CDR3 DNA: TGCAGCGTCTCCTCGACAGGGGGCCACACCGGGGAGCTGTTTTTT
CDR3 protein: CSVSSTGGHTGELFF